What follows describes a single TCR beta chain. Survey level was the resolution at which the v3.0 immunoSEQ assay ran. Using immunoSEQ multiplex PCR, the repertoire was profiled, and TCRdb retains in-frame clones only, with some absent. Of over 15,000 clones listed, more than 75% are singletons. Germline V lookup: CDR1 ENHRY, CDR2 SYGVKD. Deletions cut 2 bases from V and 6 bases from J, with 17 bases between. The CDR3 runs 15 residues. This entry is derived from a study of long-term antiretroviral therapy in people with HIV. Here the sequenced sample was unsorted PBMCs, taken 0.1 years before starting antiretroviral therapy. The gene calls are TRBV10-3 and TRBJ2-7, with D perhaps matching TRBD2 (6 bases). The source of this sequence is a young man with HIV. The CDR3 protein is CAISEKPGEAGEQYF. The CDR3 DNA is TGTGCCATCAGTGAGAAACCGGGGGAAGCGGGCGAGCAGTACTTC.